The present T cell receptor (beta chain) was sequenced within a study of T cell responses to AZD1222 COVID-19 vaccine. Findings of the study overall: Baseline antibody screening turned up just a handful of seropositive AZD1222 recipients. Spike as a whole was targeted by vaccine-associated CD4 TCRs, dominant at 160-218 and 743-854. Donors were largely white British and mainly female; clonal diversity was possibly underestimated. Repertoire collection took place solely once the T cell response had peaked.

Comment on this clone: Antigen unknown.

Sequenced by immunoSEQ multiplex PCR; TCRdb stores in-frame clones only, minus some. The sample lists more than 20,000 clones; 87% were seen once. CDR3 length: 15 amino acids. Trimming took off 8 bases at V and 5 bases at J, with 19 bases between the two ends. Germline V gives CDR1 LNHDA, CDR2 SQIVND (reference sequence). This sequence joins TRBV19 and TRBJ2-1; D gene uncertain. This sequence was found in an adult who received the AZD1222 COVID-19 vaccine. The material sequenced was peripheral blood, taken 28 days after the second AZD1222 dose. CDR3 protein: CASSSNRNGNNEQFF. CDR3 sequence (DNA): TGTGCCAGTTCCTCCAATCGGAACGGAAACAATGAGCAGTTCTTC.